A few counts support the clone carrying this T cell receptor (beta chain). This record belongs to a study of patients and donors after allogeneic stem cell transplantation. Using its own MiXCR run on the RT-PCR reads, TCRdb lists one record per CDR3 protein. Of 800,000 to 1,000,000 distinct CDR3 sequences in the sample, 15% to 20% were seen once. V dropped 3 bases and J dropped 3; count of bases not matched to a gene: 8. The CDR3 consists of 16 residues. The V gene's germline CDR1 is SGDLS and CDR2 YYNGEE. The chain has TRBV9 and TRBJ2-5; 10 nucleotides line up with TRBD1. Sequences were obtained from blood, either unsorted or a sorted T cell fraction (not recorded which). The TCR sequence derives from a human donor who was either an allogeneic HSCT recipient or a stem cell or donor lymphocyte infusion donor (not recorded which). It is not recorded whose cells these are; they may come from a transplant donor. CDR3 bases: TGTGCCAGCAGCGCTGGGGAGGGACAGGGGAAAGAGACCCAGTACTTC. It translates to CASSAGEGQGKETQYF. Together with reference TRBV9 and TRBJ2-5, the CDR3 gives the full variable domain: DSGVTQTPKHLITATGQRVTLRCSPRSGDLSVYWYQQSLDQGLQFLIQYYNGEERAKGNILERFSAQQFPDLHSELNLSSLELGDSALYFCASSAGEGQGKETQYFGPGTRLLVL.